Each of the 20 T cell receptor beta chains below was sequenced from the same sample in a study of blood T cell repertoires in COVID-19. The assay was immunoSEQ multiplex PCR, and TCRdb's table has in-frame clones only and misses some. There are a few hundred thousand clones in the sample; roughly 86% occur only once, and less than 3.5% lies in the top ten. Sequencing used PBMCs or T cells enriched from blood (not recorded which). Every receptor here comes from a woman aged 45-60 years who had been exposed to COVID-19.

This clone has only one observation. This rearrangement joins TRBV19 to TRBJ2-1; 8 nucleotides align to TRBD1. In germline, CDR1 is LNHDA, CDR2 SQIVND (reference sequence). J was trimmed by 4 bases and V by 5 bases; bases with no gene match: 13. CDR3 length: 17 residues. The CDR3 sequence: CASSPAGGAAYYNEQFF. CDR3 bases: TGTGCCAGTAGTCCAGCAGGGGGCGCCGCATATTACAATGAGCAGTTCTTC. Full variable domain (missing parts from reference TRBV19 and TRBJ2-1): DGGITQSPKYLFRKEGQNVTLSCEQNLNHDAMYWYRQDPGQGLRLIYYSQIVNDFQKGDIAEGYSVSREKKESFPLTVTSAQKNPTAFYLCASSPAGGAAYYNEQFFGPGTRLTVL.

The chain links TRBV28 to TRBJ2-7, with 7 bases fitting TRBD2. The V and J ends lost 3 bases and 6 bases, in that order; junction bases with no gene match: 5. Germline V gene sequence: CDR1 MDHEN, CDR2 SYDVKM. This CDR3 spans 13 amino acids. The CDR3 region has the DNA TGTGCCAGCAGTTTCGGGGGGTTAAGCGAGCAGTACTTC. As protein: CASSFGGLSEQYF.

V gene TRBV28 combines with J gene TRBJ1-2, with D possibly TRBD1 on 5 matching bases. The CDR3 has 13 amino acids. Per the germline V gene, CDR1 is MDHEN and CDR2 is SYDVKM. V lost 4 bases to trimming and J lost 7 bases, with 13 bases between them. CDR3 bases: TGTGCCAGCAGTTCCGGACGGGGGGTTGGCTACACCTTC. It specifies CASSSGRGVGYTF.

CDR3 loop: CASSPVWGGEKQFF. CDR3 nucleotide sequence: TGTGCCAGCAGCCCCGTCTGGGGGGGGGAGAAACAGTTCTTC. The chain carries TRBV7-2 and TRBJ2-1; 7 nucleotides agree with TRBD2. Germline loops: CDR1 SGHTA, CDR2 FQGNSA. The CDR3 runs to 14 residues. V shed 5 bases and J 13 bases; nucleotides not matched to a gene: 14.

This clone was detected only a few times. This chain's CDR3 is CASSPNLASQETQYF. CDR3 in DNA: TGTGCCAGCAGCCCGAACCTAGCGTCGCAAGAGACCCAGTACTTC. This rearrangement joins TRBV13 to TRBJ2-5; weak D call: TRBD2 (6 bases). The germline V gene has CDR1 PRHDT and CDR2 FYEKMQ (reference sequence). This CDR3 comprises 15 residues. V shed 5 bases and J shed 2 bases, with 15 bases lying between them.

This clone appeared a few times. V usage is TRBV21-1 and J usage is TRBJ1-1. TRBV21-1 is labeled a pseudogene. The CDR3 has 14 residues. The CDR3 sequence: CASSKAFYRLGAFF. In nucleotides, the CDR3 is TGTGCCAGCAGCAAGGCATTCTACCGACTAGGAGCTTTCTTT.

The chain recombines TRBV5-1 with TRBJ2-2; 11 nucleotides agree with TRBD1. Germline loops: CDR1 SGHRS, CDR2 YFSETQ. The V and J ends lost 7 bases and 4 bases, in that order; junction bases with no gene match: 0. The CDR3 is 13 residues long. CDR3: CASGTGGTGELFF. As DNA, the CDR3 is TGCGCCAGCGGGACAGGGGGCACCGGGGAGCTGTTTTTT. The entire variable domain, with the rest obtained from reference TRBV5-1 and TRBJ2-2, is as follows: KAGVTQTPRYLIKTRGQQVTLSCSPISGHRSVSWYQQTPGQGLQFLFEYFSETQRNKGNFPGRFSGRQFSNSRSEMNVSTLELGDSALYLCASGTGGTGELFFGEGSRLTVL.

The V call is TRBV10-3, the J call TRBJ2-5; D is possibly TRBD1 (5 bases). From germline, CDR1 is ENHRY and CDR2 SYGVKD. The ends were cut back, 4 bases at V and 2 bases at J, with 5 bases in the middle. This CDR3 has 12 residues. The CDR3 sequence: CAISAGQETQYF. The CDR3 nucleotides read TGTGCCATCAGTGCAGGGCAAGAGACCCAGTACTTC.

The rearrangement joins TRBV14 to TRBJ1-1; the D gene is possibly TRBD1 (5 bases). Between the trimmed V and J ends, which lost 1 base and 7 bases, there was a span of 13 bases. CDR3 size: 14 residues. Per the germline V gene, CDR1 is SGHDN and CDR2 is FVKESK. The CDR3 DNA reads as TGTGCCAGCAGCCAAGGGGGCAGTACCTATGAAGCTTTCTTT. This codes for CASSQGGSTYEAFF.

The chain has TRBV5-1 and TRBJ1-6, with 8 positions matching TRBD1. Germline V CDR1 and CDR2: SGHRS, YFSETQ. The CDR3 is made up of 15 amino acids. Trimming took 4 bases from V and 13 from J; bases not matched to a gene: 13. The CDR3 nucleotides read TGCGCCAGCAGCGCGACCGGGACAGGCTCTGTCCCCCTCCACTTT. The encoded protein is CASSATGTGSVPLHF.

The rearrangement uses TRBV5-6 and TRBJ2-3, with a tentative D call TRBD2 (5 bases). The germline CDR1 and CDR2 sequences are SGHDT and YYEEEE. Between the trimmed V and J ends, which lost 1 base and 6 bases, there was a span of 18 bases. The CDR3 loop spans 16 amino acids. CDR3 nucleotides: TGTGCCAGCAGCTTGAGGTTCCGGACCAGAGGGGATACGCAGTATTTT. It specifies CASSLRFRTRGDTQYF. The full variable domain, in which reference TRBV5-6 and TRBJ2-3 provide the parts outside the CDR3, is DAGVTQSPTHLIKTRGQQVTLRCSPKSGHDTVSWYQQALGQGPQFIFQYYEEEERQRGNFPDRFSGHQFPNYSSELNVNALLLGDSALYLCASSLRFRTRGDTQYFGPGTRLTVL.

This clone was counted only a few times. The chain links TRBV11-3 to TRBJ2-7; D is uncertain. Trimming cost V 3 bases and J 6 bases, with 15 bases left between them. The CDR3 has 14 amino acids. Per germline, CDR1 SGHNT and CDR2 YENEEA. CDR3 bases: TGTGCCAGCAGCTTTCCGATGGTCTCGGGCGAGCAGTACTTC. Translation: CASSFPMVSGEQYF.

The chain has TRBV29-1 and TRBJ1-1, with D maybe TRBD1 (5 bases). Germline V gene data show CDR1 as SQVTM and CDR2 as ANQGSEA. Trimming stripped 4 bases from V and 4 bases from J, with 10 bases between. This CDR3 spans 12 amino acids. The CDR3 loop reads CSVGQGATEAFF. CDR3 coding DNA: TGCAGCGTTGGGCAGGGTGCCACTGAAGCTTTCTTT. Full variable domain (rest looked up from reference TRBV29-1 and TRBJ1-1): SAVISQKPSRDICQRGTSLTIQCQVDSQVTMMFWYRQQPGQSLTLIATANQGSEATYESGFVIDKFPISRPNLTFSTLTVSNMSPEDSSIYLCSVGQGATEAFFGQGTRLTVV.

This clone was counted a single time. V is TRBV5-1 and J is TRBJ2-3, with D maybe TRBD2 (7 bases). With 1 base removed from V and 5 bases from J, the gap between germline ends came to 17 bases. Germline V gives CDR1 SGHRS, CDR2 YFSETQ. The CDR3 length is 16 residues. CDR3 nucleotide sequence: TGCGCCAGCAGCTTGCCCCGTGGGGGGGCCAGAGATACGCAGTATTTT. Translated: CASSLPRGGARDTQYF. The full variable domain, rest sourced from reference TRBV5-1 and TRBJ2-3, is KAGVTQTPRYLIKTRGQQVTLSCSPISGHRSVSWYQQTPGQGLQFLFEYFSETQRNKGNFPGRFSGRQFSNSRSEMNVSTLELGDSALYLCASSLPRGGARDTQYFGPGTRLTVL.

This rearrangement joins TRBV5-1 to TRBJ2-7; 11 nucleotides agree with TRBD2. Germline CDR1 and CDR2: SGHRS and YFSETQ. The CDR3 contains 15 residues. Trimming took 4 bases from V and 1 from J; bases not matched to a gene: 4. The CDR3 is CASSPSGGLSYEQYF. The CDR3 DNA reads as TGCGCCAGCAGCCCTAGCGGGGGGTTGTCCTACGAGCAGTACTTC.

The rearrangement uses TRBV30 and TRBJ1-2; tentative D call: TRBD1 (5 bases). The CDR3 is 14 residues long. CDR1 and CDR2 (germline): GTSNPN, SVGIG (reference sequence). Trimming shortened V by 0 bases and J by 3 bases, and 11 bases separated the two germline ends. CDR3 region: CAWSVKQGYYGYTF. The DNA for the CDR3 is TGTGCCTGGAGTGTAAAGCAGGGATACTATGGCTACACCTTC.

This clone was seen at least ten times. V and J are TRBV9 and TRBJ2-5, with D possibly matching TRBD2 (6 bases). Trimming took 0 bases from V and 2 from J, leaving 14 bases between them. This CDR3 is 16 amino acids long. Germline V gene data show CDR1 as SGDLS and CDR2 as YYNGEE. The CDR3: CASSVDGSGRQETQYF. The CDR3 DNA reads TGTGCCAGCAGCGTAGACGGGAGTGGCAGGCAAGAGACCCAGTACTTC.

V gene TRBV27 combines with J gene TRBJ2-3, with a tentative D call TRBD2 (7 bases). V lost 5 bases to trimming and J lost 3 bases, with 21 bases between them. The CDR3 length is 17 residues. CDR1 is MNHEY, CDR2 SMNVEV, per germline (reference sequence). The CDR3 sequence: CASSPQWGGLATDTQYF. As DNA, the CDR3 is TGTGCCAGCAGTCCTCAGTGGGGGGGGCTAGCGACAGATACGCAGTATTTT.

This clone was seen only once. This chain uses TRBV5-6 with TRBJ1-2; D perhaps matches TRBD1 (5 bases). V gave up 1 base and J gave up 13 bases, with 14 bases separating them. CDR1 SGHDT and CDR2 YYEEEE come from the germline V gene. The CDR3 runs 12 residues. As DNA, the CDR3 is TGTGCCAGCAGCTTGCGTCAGGGCCCCCTCACCTTC. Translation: CASSLRQGPLTF.

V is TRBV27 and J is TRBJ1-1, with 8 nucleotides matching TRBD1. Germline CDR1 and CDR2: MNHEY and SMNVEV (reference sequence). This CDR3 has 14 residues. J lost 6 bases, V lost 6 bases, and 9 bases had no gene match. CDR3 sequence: CASSGLGTGAEAFF. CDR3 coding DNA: TGTGCCAGCAGCGGCCTCGGGACAGGCGCTGAAGCTTTCTTT.